This paragraph covers one T cell receptor (beta chain) sequence. Primed by a sample-barcoded 5' primer and a J-beta primer mix, a second PCR proceeded for 7 to 11 cycles. TCRdb recomputed calls from the 5' RACE reads with MiXCR, one row per CDR3 protein. Among 650,000 to 1,000,000 distinct CDR3 sequences listed, about 37% were seen once. Total RNA was extracted at no less than 6 micrograms per sample. The germline gives CDR1 LGHNA, CDR2 YSLEER. This CDR3 contains 14 residues. Trimming shortened V by 1 base and J by 2 bases, and 8 bases separated the two germline ends. These data belong to a study of blood T cells in healthy people across ages.

The rearrangement links TRBV4-3 to TRBJ1-1; a possible D gene is TRBD1 (5 bases). The sequenced material came from blood. The clonotype comes from a man aged 18 to 29 in good health. The CDR3 nucleotides are TGCGCCAGCAGCCAAGGGGGGTTTAACACTGAAGCTTTCTTT. Translating gives CASSQGGFNTEAFF.